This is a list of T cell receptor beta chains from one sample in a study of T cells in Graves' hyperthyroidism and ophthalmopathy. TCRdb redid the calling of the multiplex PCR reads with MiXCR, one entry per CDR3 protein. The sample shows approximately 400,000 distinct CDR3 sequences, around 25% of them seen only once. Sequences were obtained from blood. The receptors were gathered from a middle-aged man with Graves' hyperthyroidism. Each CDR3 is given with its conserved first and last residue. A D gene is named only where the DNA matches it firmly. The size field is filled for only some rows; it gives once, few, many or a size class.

CASRQNRGTKNIQYF | TGTGCCAGCAGGCAAAACAGGGGAACCAAAAACATTCAGTACTTC | TRBD1 | TRBJ2-4 | TRBV6-1 | once
CASSYPRFRTGSSYEQYF | TGTGCCAGCAGTTACCCGAGGTTTCGAACTGGGAGCTCCTACGAGCAGTACTTC | - | TRBJ2-7 | TRBV6-5 | few
CASSLNREGGYTF | TGCGCCAGCAGCTTGAACAGGGAGGGCGGCTACACCTTC | - | TRBJ1-2 | TRBV5-1 | many
CASSLSGPNTGELFF | TGTGCCAGCAGTTTGAGCGGACCGAACACCGGGGAGCTGTTTTTT | - | TRBJ2-2 | TRBV28 | many
CASRAGSENTEAFF | TGCGCCAGCAGGGCAGGGTCGGAGAACACTGAAGCTTTCTTT | - | TRBJ1-1 | TRBV5-1 | few
CASSPPPEKGTQYF | TGCGCCAGCAGCCCCCCCCCTGAGAAGGGTACGCAGTATTTT | - | TRBJ2-3 | TRBV5-1 | -
CASSFRGPTDTQYF | TGTGCCAGCAGCTTCCGGGGCCCCACAGATACGCAGTATTTT | - | TRBJ2-3 | TRBV11-1 | many
CASGKDWDEREQFF | TGTGCCAGCGGAAAAGACTGGGACGAAAGAGAGCAGTTCTTC | - | TRBJ2-1 | TRBV5-1 | once
CSASRLQGGQPQHF | TGCAGTGCTAGCCGTTTGCAGGGAGGGCAGCCCCAGCATTTT | - | TRBJ1-5 | TRBV20-1 | few
CASMGQSAHEQFF | TGTGCCAGCATGGGACAGTCAGCCCATGAGCAGTTCTTC | TRBD1 | TRBJ2-1 | TRBV7-2 | many
CATSHPGGPGETQYF | TGTGCCACCAGTCACCCGGGAGGTCCGGGAGAGACCCAGTACTTC | TRBD2 | TRBJ2-5 | TRBV24-1 | few
CASSPGNSETQYF | TGTGCCAGCTCACCAGGGAATAGCGAGACCCAGTACTTC | - | TRBJ2-5 | TRBV18 | many
CASSRMTGGPTGELFF | TGTGCCAGCAGCCGAATGACAGGGGGCCCCACCGGGGAGCTGTTTTTT | TRBD1 | TRBJ2-2 | TRBV7-9 | -
CASSYDPGVSYEQYF | TGTGCCAGCAGTTACGACCCGGGGGTCTCCTACGAGCAGTACTTC | - | TRBJ2-7 | TRBV6-9 | once
CASSSGLTQHEQFF | TGTGCCAGCAGCTCGGGACTTACCCAACATGAGCAGTTCTTC | - | TRBJ2-1 | TRBV5-4 | -
CASSPRGTSETEAFF | TGTGCCAGCTCACCACGAGGGACCTCAGAGACTGAAGCTTTCTTT | - | TRBJ1-1 | TRBV18 | few
CSARAGTRPLMYF | TGCAGTGCTAGAGCTGGGACTAGGCCGTTGATGTACTTC | TRBD2 | TRBJ2-5 | TRBV20-1 | few
CASSLGTQGWETQYF | TGTGCCAGCAGCTTAGGGACCCAGGGGTGGGAGACCCAGTACTTC | - | TRBJ2-5 | TRBV11-2 | many
CASSRRQGSMAYNEQFF | TGCGCCAGCAGCAGGAGACAGGGGTCAATGGCATACAATGAGCAGTTCTTC | TRBD1 | TRBJ2-1 | TRBV5-1 | -
CATSAANQPQHF | TGTGCCACCTCGGCGGCGAATCAGCCCCAGCATTTT | - | TRBJ1-5 | TRBV15 | -